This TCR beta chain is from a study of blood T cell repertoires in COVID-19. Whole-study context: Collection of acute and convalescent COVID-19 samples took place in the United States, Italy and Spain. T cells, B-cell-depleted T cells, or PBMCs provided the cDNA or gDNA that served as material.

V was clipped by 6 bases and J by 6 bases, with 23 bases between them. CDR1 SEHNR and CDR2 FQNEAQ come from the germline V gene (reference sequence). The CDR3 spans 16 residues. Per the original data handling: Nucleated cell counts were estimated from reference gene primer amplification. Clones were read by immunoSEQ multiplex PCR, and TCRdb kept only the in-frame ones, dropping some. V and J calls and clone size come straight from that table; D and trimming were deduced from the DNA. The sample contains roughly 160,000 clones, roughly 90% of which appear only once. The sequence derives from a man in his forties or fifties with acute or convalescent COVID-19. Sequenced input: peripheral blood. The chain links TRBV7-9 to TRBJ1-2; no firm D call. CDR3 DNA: TGTGCCAGCAGGTCGCTTGCGGACGTTTTGGAGGATGGCTACACCTTC. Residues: CASRSLADVLEDGYTF.